This T cell receptor beta chain appears in the sequencing data of a study of T cells in localized non-small cell lung cancer. Study findings and constraints: Greater blood T cell density accompanied longer overall survival. Adjacent lung held a median 57 of the top 100 tumor clones.

A remark on this clone: Its antigen remains unidentified.

Assay: immunoSEQ multiplex PCR; the TCRdb copy retains only in-frame clones and omits some. The sample carries thousands of clones, roughly a third recorded once. The CDR3 length is 15 residues. Germline CDR1 SGDLS, CDR2 YYNGEE. Between the trimmed V and J ends, which lost 0 bases and 0 bases, there was a span of 10 bases. Specimen: lung tumor tissue, collected before any cancer treatment. The receptor's source is a female donor older than 55 with stage II squamous cell lung carcinoma. This rearrangement joins TRBV9 to TRBJ2-7; D is unclear. Written as DNA, the CDR3 is TGTGCCAGCAGCGTAGGGACGGCAAGCTCCTACGAGCAGTACTTC. Its protein is CASSVGTASSYEQYF.